Sequencing of this T cell receptor beta chain was carried out in a study of CXCR3-negative and CXCR3-positive naive CD8 T cells. About this clonotype: Its cognate antigen is unknown.

TRB cDNA libraries were made by UMI-labeled 5' RACE. Reprocessing the 5' RACE reads, TCRdb reports a single entry for every CDR3 protein and omits DNA. The sample table includes about 140,000 distinct CDR3 sequences. Germline CDR1 is SGHDN and CDR2 is FVKESK. This CDR3 is 17 amino acids long. Per CD8+ T cell subset, triplicate sorts of approximately 270,000 cells each were done. Naive cells were sorted as CD45RO-, CCR7+, CD27+ and CD95-. Study-wide points: The study found that naive CXCR3-negative and CXCR3-positive cells shared TRBV-TRBJ usage, while memory cells differed. In CXCR3-positive naive cells, the TRB CDR3s were more hydrophobic than in CXCR3-negative naive cells.

V is TRBV14 and J is TRBJ2-2; TCRdb proposes TRBD2, but this gene call is untestable without DNA. The material sequenced was naive CXCR3+ CD8+ T cells from blood. Subset denoted: CD45RO-CCR7+CD27+CD95- naive CD8+ T cells expressing CXCR3 (TNR3+). The source of this sequence is a human donor in good health. Some clones in this sample may be carry-over from other donors' samples. Here the CDR3 reads CASSQDRWRDNTGELFF.